These 31 T cell receptor beta chains share one sample of origin, sequenced in a study of blood T cell repertoires in COVID-19. Only in-frame clones appear in the TCRdb table, and some are missing; sequencing was by immunoSEQ multiplex PCR. The sample consists of 390,000 or so clones, around 83% of them appearing once. The sample was PBMCs or T cells enriched from blood (not recorded which). Receptor source: a woman aged 45-60 years who had recovered from COVID-19.

The V call is TRBV4-2, the J call TRBJ2-5; a possible D gene is TRBD2 (5 bases). The CDR3 covers 14 residues. V was pared by 0 bases and J by 5 bases, with 10 bases between. Germline assignment: CDR1 LGHNA and CDR2 YNFKEQ. DNA of the CDR3: TGTGCCAGCAGCCAAGAAACAGCTAGCGAGACCCAGTACTTC. It specifies CASSQETASETQYF.

The V gene is TRBV11-2, the J gene TRBJ1-3, with D possibly matching TRBD1 (5 bases). Germline V CDR1 and CDR2: SGHAT, FQNNGV. The CDR3 is 16 amino acids. Trimming stripped 0 bases from V and 1 base from J, with 10 bases between. CDR3 DNA sequence: TGTGCCAGCAGCTTAGATAGGGGCTCGTCTGGAAACACCATATATTTT. It specifies CASSLDRGSSGNTIYF.

V and J are TRBV2 and TRBJ2-1, with a possible D match to TRBD2 (6 bases). Germline V CDR1 and CDR2: SNHLY, FYNNEI. V dropped 5 bases and J dropped 2 bases, with 10 bases sitting between them. This CDR3 has 14 residues. CDR3 DNA: TGTGCCAGCAGTTCAGGCGGGACCTACAATGAGCAGTTCTTC. The encoded protein is CASSSGGTYNEQFF.

The chain couples TRBV7-2 to TRBJ1-5; D gene ambiguous. The germline V and J ends were trimmed by 5 bases and 4 bases, with 12 bases remaining between them. This CDR3 spans 14 amino acids. Germline-derived CDR1 and CDR2 are SGHTA and FQGNSA. In DNA, the CDR3 is TGTGCCAGCAGCCTTAACGACATTAATCAGCCCCAGCATTTT. This codes for CASSLNDINQPQHF. The full variable domain, rest sourced from reference TRBV7-2 and TRBJ1-5, is GAGVSQSPSNKVTEKGKDVELRCDPISGHTALYWYRQSLGQGLEFLIYFQGNSAPDKSGLPSDRFSAERTGGSVSTLTIQRTQQEDSAVYLCASSLNDINQPQHFGDGTRLSIL.

The V and J genes are TRBV29-1 and TRBJ2-7; no firm D call. V was cut by 6 bases and J by 0 bases, with 9 bases left in between. Germline V lookup: CDR1 SQVTM, CDR2 ANQGSEA. The CDR3 spans 12 residues. The CDR3 nucleotides are TGCAGCGTGAAACCGAGCTCCTACGAGCAGTACTTC. The encoded protein is CSVKPSSYEQYF.

The chain is built from TRBV25-1 and TRBJ2-1, with D perhaps TRBD2 (6 bases). The V and J ends lost 4 bases and 3 bases respectively, with 13 bases between them. Per germline, CDR1 MGHDK and CDR2 SYGVNS. The length of the CDR3 is 15 residues. CDR3 coding DNA: TGTGCCAGCAGTGCCGGAGCGGGTTTCTACAATGAGCAGTTCTTC. Protein product: CASSAGAGFYNEQFF.

This sequence joins TRBV5-6 and TRBJ1-2, with D tentatively TRBD1 (5 bases). Germline V lookup: CDR1 SGHDT, CDR2 YYEEEE. V lost 0 bases and J lost 7, with 16 bases in between. The CDR3 is 15 amino acids. The CDR3: CASSLVSGRVAGYTF. The CDR3 DNA sequence: TGTGCCAGCAGCTTGGTATCGGGCAGGGTGGCTGGCTACACCTTC.

The chain combines TRBV5-5 with TRBJ1-5; D may be TRBD1 (5 bases). The CDR3 runs to 15 residues. Trimming shortened V by 0 bases and J by 4 bases, and 11 bases separated the two germline ends. CDR1 SGHKS and CDR2 YYEKEE come from the germline V gene (reference sequence). As DNA, the CDR3 is TGTGCCAGCAGCTTGGTTATTGGGGCTAATCAGCCCCAGCATTTT. This encodes CASSLVIGANQPQHF.

CDR3 sequence: CASRGTGGGQPQHF. CDR3 nucleotides: TGTGCCAGCAGAGGGACAGGAGGGGGGCAGCCCCAGCATTTT. J is TRBJ1-5 and V is TRBV6-5, with 8 bases aligning to TRBD1. The CDR3 length is 14 residues. The junction had 8 bases not matched to a gene; V was cut back by 6 bases and J by 7 bases. Germline CDR1 reads MNHEY; CDR2 reads SVGAGI.

V gene TRBV4-2 combines with J gene TRBJ2-1, with TRBD2 identical over 9 bases. Germline CDR1 LGHNA, CDR2 YNFKEQ. The CDR3 covers 17 residues. V was clipped by 1 base and J by 2 bases; unmatched bases: 6. CDR3: CASSQVGGGGAYNEQFF. The CDR3 DNA sequence: TGTGCCAGCAGCCAAGTAGGTGGCGGGGGGGCCTACAATGAGCAGTTCTTC.

This clone was counted a few times. V usage is TRBV29-1 and J usage is TRBJ2-2; TRBD1 aligns across 8 bases. Losses at the gene ends were 6 bases for V and 7 bases for J; bases not matched to a gene: 13. This CDR3 has 15 amino acids. CDR1 is SQVTM, CDR2 ANQGSEA, per germline. CDR3: CSVPRPGGFGGELFF. The CDR3 DNA follows: TGCAGCGTCCCTAGGCCAGGGGGCTTCGGCGGGGAGCTGTTTTTT.

The V call is TRBV7-2, the J call TRBJ2-7; the D gene is possibly TRBD2 (7 bases). This CDR3 has 14 amino acids. V was shortened by 5 bases and J by 2 bases, with 13 bases between the two germline ends. Germline-derived CDR1 and CDR2 are SGHTA and FQGNSA. The CDR3 nucleotides read TGTGCCAGCAGCCCCCACGGGGGGCCCTACGAGCAGTACTTC. It is translated as CASSPHGGPYEQYF.

The rearrangement uses TRBV29-1 and TRBJ1-2; the match to TRBD1 covers 8 bases. The germline V gene encodes CDR1 SQVTM and CDR2 ANQGSEA. Trimming took 7 bases from V and 8 from J; bases not matched to a gene: 9. The CDR3 covers 12 residues. This CDR3 reads CSARPGGGGYTF. CDR3 sequence (DNA): TGCAGCGCCCGCCCAGGGGGCGGCGGCTACACCTTC.

The chain links TRBV5-1 to TRBJ2-1; 10 bases are shared with TRBD2. This CDR3 contains 15 residues. The germline V gene encodes CDR1 SGHRS and CDR2 YFSETQ. V lost 4 bases to trimming and J lost 5 bases; unmatched junction nucleotides: 6. The CDR3 region is CASSRRTSGNNEQFF. In DNA form, the CDR3 reads TGCGCCAGCAGCCGCCGAACTAGCGGGAACAATGAGCAGTTCTTC.

The rearrangement links TRBV18 to TRBJ1-5, with 7 positions matching TRBD1. Germline V CDR1 and CDR2: KGHSH, LQKENI. V lost 3 bases to trimming and J lost 2 bases; unmatched junction nucleotides: 4. The length of the CDR3 is 15 residues. The CDR3 sequence is CASSPNTGGNQPQHF. The CDR3 DNA is TGTGCCAGCTCACCCAATACAGGGGGCAATCAGCCCCAGCATTTT.

The V and J genes are TRBV5-6 and TRBJ2-2; D is unresolved. The germline V gene encodes CDR1 SGHDT and CDR2 YYEEEE. The V end was cut by 1 base, the J end by 2 bases, with 6 bases between. This CDR3 comprises 14 residues. DNA for the CDR3: TGTGCCAGCAGCTTGCTTTCCAACACCGGGGAGCTGTTTTTT. Translating it yields CASSLLSNTGELFF.

V gene TRBV3-1 (or the pseudogene TRBV3-2) combines with J gene TRBJ2-1, with 12 nucleotides matching TRBD2. Losses at the gene ends were 0 bases for V and 2 bases for J; bases not matched to a gene: 8. The CDR3 spans 19 residues. CDR1 is LGHDT, CDR2 YNNKEL, per germline (reference sequence). CDR3: CASSQDLAGGRATYNEQFF. Here the CDR3 DNA reads TGTGCCAGCAGCCAAGATCTAGCGGGAGGGCGGGCGACCTACAATGAGCAGTTCTTC.

The rearrangement links TRBV6-5 to TRBJ2-6, with D tentatively TRBD1 (5 bases). This CDR3 comprises 14 residues. V was cut by 8 bases and J by 2 bases, with 10 bases left in between. The germline CDR1 and CDR2 sequences are MNHEY and SVGAGI. The CDR3 DNA reads as TGTGCCAGCCAGGTAGGGGCTGGGGCCAACGTCCTGACTTTC. Its protein is CASQVGAGANVLTF.

The chain recombines TRBV30 with TRBJ1-1, with 7 bases lining up with TRBD1. Trimming removed 3 bases from V and 5 bases from J; junction bases left unmatched: 3. The germline V gene has CDR1 GTSNPN and CDR2 SVGIG (reference sequence). This CDR3 is built from 12 residues. This CDR3 is CAWSLQGTEAFF. The CDR3 DNA follows: TGTGCCTGGAGCCTACAGGGGACTGAAGCTTTCTTT.

The chain has TRBV18 and TRBJ1-5; the D is unclear. There are 15 residues in the CDR3. Trimming cost V 6 bases and J 4 bases, with 16 bases left between them. Germline values: CDR1 KGHSH, CDR2 LQKENI. CDR3 amino acids: CASSSLGGENQPQHF. CDR3 DNA: TGTGCCAGCTCCTCTTTGGGAGGTGAGAATCAGCCCCAGCATTTT.

This chain joins TRBV5-5 and TRBJ1-5; perhaps TRBD1 as D (6 bases). Trimming pared 5 bases from V and 1 base from J, leaving 16 bases between. The germline V gene has CDR1 SGHKS and CDR2 YYEKEE (reference sequence). The CDR3 consists of 16 residues. The CDR3 bases are TGTGCCAGCAGGAGGGGGTCCGAGACGAGCAATCAGCCCCAGCATTTT. It yields the protein CASRRGSETSNQPQHF.

In its sample, this clone was seen a few times. The chain combines TRBV5-8 with TRBJ1-6, with TRBD1 as a possible D gene (5 bases). Germline CDR1 reads SGHTS; CDR2 reads YDEGEE. The CDR3 contains 15 residues. The germline V and J ends were trimmed by 0 bases and 9 bases, with 13 bases remaining between them. CDR3 sequence reads: CASSLAGVWGSPLHF. The CDR3 DNA sequence: TGTGCCAGCAGCTTGGCGGGGGTTTGGGGTTCACCCCTCCACTTT.

The V call is TRBV19, the J call TRBJ1-1; TRBD1 might be the D (5 bases). The CDR3 runs to 14 residues. Trimming took 9 bases from V and 3 from J, leaving 17 bases between them. Per germline, CDR1 LNHDA and CDR2 SQIVND (reference sequence). Written as DNA, the CDR3 is TGTGCCAGCGCCGAGTGGGGGAGGGACACTGAAGCTTTCTTT. It codes for CASAEWGRDTEAFF.

This chain joins TRBV5-1 and TRBJ2-1, with 14 positions matching TRBD2. This CDR3 has 17 amino acids. Germline lookup yields CDR1 SGHRS and CDR2 YFSETQ. J was trimmed by 5 bases and V by 2 bases; bases with no gene match: 6. CDR3 residues: CASSLQPGLAGDNEQFF. CDR3 nucleotides: TGCGCCAGCAGCTTACAACCGGGACTAGCGGGAGACAATGAGCAGTTCTTC.

The rearrangement uses TRBV5-1 and TRBJ1-4, with D maybe TRBD1 (6 bases). The V end was cut by 4 bases, the J end by 4 bases, with 11 bases between. The CDR3 covers 14 residues. CDR1 is SGHRS, CDR2 YFSETQ, per germline. The CDR3 DNA sequence: TGCGCCAGCAGCCGGACAGCTCTTAATGAAAAACTGTTTTTT. Amino acids: CASSRTALNEKLFF.

This chain joins TRBV15 and TRBJ1-5; D uncertain. Trimming removed 5 bases from V and 7 bases from J, with 12 bases in between. There are 13 residues in the CDR3. The germline V gene has CDR1 LNHNV and CDR2 YYDKDF (reference sequence). In DNA, the CDR3 is TGTGCCACCAGCGCAGACACCTACCAGCCCCAGCATTTT. It translates to CATSADTYQPQHF. Combining the CDR3 with reference TRBV15 and TRBJ1-5 gives the whole variable domain DAMVIQNPRYQVTQFGKPVTLSCSQTLNHNVMYWYQQKSSQAPKLLFHYYDKDFNNEADTPDNFQSRRPNTSFCFLDIRSPGLGDTAMYLCATSADTYQPQHFGDGTRLSIL.

The rearrangement uses TRBV12-3 or TRBV12-4 and TRBJ2-7; possible D gene TRBD2, 5 bases. The CDR3 has 12 residues. V gave up 5 bases and J gave up 5 bases, with 10 bases separating them. DNA for the CDR3: TGTGCCAGCAGTCCGGGGTATAACGAGCAGTACTTC. It codes for CASSPGYNEQYF.

The genes are TRBV5-1 and TRBJ2-1; D perhaps matches TRBD2 (5 bases). The germline gives CDR1 SGHRS, CDR2 YFSETQ. With 0 bases removed from V and 0 bases from J, the gap between germline ends came to 10 bases. There are 16 residues in the CDR3. The CDR3 loop is CASSLGGLSSYNEQFF. Here the CDR3 DNA reads TGCGCCAGCAGCTTGGGAGGACTTTCCTCCTACAATGAGCAGTTCTTC.

This chain uses TRBV9 with TRBJ1-2; 8 bases match TRBD1. Germline CDR1 and CDR2: SGDLS and YYNGEE. This CDR3 spans 13 amino acids. The ends lost 3 bases at V and 7 bases at J; junction bases unmatched: 5. The CDR3 reads CASSAGQAAGYTF. The CDR3, as DNA: TGTGCCAGCAGCGCGGGACAGGCGGCTGGCTACACCTTC.

The rearrangement links TRBV14 to TRBJ2-1; the D gene is possibly TRBD2 (6 bases). This CDR3 comprises 15 residues. Germline lookup yields CDR1 SGHDN and CDR2 FVKESK. V gave up 0 bases and J gave up 5 bases, with 11 bases separating them. The CDR3 loop reads CASSQEMWRDNEQFF. The CDR3 DNA reads as TGTGCCAGCAGCCAAGAAATGTGGAGGGACAATGAGCAGTTCTTC.

The gene calls are TRBV6-5 and TRBJ1-2, with D perhaps TRBD1 (5 bases). CDR1 is MNHEY and CDR2 is SVGAGI in the germline V gene. Trimming took 2 bases from V and 5 from J, leaving 12 bases between them. The CDR3 extends over 14 amino acids. The CDR3 DNA reads as TGTGCCAGCAGTTACATGGGGGGAGGTTATGGCTACACCTTC. This sequence encodes CASSYMGGGYGYTF.